This T cell receptor (beta chain) is from a study of molecular identifiers for immune sequencing clone quantification. Bulk TCR libraries used previously described methods and listed TCR primers. TCRdb re-called the PCR reads through MiXCR, storing one row per CDR3 protein. This table has over 300,000 distinct CDR3 sequences, about 23% appearing once. Per germline, CDR1 SGHDT and CDR2 YYEEEE. The CDR3 sequence is 16 residues long. Trimming at V came to 4 bases and at J to 1 base, leaving 8 bases not matched to a gene. Sequenced sample: naive CD8+ T cells from blood, with Jurkat cell RNA spiked in. Indicated subset: FACS-sorted CD8+CD4-CCR7+CD45RA+ naive T cells. The V call is TRBV5-6, the J call TRBJ2-3; TRBD2 aligns across 8 bases. The sequence derives from a human donor in good health. Some libraries in this study had Jurkat cell RNA spiked in. The CDR3 protein is CASSAVAGMGTDTQYF. The CDR3, as DNA: TGTGCCAGCAGCGCCGTAGCGGGGATGGGCACAGATACGCAGTATTTT.